This T cell receptor beta chain stems from a study of shared clonotypes between healthy human individuals. CDR3 length: 17 amino acids. In germline, CDR1 is SEHNR, CDR2 FQNEAQ (reference sequence). With V trimmed by 5 bases and J by 2 bases, 13 bases remained unmatched. The sorted-subset replicate PCRs were given 150 to 200 ng DNA, which is 30,000 to 35,000 T cell genomes. TCRdb's table, derived via immunoSEQ multiplex PCR, lists solely in-frame clones and lacks some. The table records about 2 million clones, approximately 95% of them present only once. Study-level points and caveats: It was the non-shared clonotypes that had lower generation probabilities than clonotypes shared by all four donors.

For this clone: The antigen is unknown.

The sequence came from a man between 18 and 29 years old in good health. The genes are TRBV7-9 and TRBJ2-7; 9 bases line up with TRBD2. The sequencing sample was made of naive CD4+ T cells sorted from blood. Documented subset: CD45RA+ positively selected. The CDR3 sequence: CASSKGVTSGQTYEQYF. The CDR3 DNA sequence: TGTGCCAGCAGCAAAGGGGTGACTAGCGGACAAACCTACGAGCAGTACTTC.